Listed below are T cell receptor beta chains from one sample, sequenced in a study of blood T cell repertoires in COVID-19. The repertoire was sequenced with immunoSEQ multiplex PCR; TCRdb's copy has only in-frame clones and lacks some. This sample has approximately 10,000 clones; roughly 77% occur once, and the top ten carry about 23%. What was sequenced was peripheral blood. The receptors originated from a man aged 60 to 69 with active COVID-19. Both conserved end residues are part of each CDR3.

J	V	CDR3
TRBJ1-2	TRBV18	CASSAPPDTSSLHGYTF
TRBJ2-5	TRBV7-9	CASSTGTSGRTQSLYF
TRBJ2-7	TRBV7-9	CASSLGAYLENEQYF
TRBJ2-3	TRBV12-3/TRBV12-4	CASSSRGSDTQYF
TRBJ1-5	TRBV9	CASSVGGHAAPQHF
TRBJ2-3	TRBV7-3	CASSLSGEDTQYF
TRBJ2-5	TRBV11-3	CASRSEARETQYF
TRBJ2-4	TRBV23-1	CARGTGLAKNIQYF
TRBJ1-6	TRBV28	CASSLPPGQGGSPLHF
TRBJ2-7	TRBV15	CATSSHFGRKGAYEQYF
TRBJ2-1	TRBV29-1	CSVFRDSNYNEQFF
TRBJ2-5	TRBV7-8	CASSFRGPKTAETQYF
TRBJ2-7	TRBV7-3	CASSPRGPGTGGYEQYF
TRBJ2-5	TRBV11-3	CASSQWGVEETQYF
TRBJ2-5	TRBV19	CASSMQGGREGETQYF
TRBJ2-2	TRBV5-1	CASSLGLQRNTGELFF
TRBJ1-2	TRBV18	CASSPPGSPYGYTF
TRBJ2-1	TRBV27	CASSLGRGRGNEQFF
TRBJ2-3	TRBV28	CASGTTVVGTQYF
TRBJ1-2	TRBV6-4	CASSDSGGYGYTF
TRBJ2-1	TRBV5-4	CASSLGLAGAGEQFF
TRBJ2-3	TRBV2	CASIAGGRGTQYF
TRBJ2-2	TRBV19	CASTIPRDRGAGELFF
TRBJ2-1	TRBV11-3	CASSPDGSSYNEQFF
TRBJ1-2	TRBV5-6	CASSSGGPYGYTF
TRBJ2-7	TRBV18	CASSPSGQGSYEQYF
TRBJ2-3	TRBV7-3	CASSLAGGATDTQYF
TRBJ1-5	TRBV6-5	CASRELQISNQPQHF
TRBJ2-2	TRBV27	CASSLNRGNTGELFF
TRBJ2-1	TRBV18	CASSPPSHERGSSYNEQFF
TRBJ2-7	TRBV30	CAWSYNEQYF
TRBJ2-7	TRBV29-1	CSVSGTGTHEQYF
TRBJ1-5	TRBV19	CASRDGQGGFSNQPQHF
TRBJ2-2	TRBV12-5	CASASAGKATGELFF
TRBJ1-5	TRBV19	CASSSGGWYSNQPQHF
TRBJ1-2	TRBV5-6	CASSTLGGAFNYGYTF
TRBJ1-1	TRBV12-3/TRBV12-4	CASSLSGREAFF
TRBJ1-2	TRBV9	CASTLGQGDGYTF
TRBJ2-6	TRBV5-6	CASSLAGAGGGSGANVLTF
TRBJ2-2	TRBV7-3	CASIGSGRGNTGELFF
TRBJ1-4	TRBV12-5	CASGPSGGNEKLFF
TRBJ2-3	TRBV9	CASSQLTSGGITDTQYF
TRBJ2-5	TRBV5-1	CASSLAPSGRAETQYF
TRBJ1-3	TRBV18	CASSLAGREGRGNTIYF
TRBJ1-4	TRBV7-2	CASSLVSGQGNEKLFF
TRBJ1-1	TRBV14	CASSRGLGTTLNTEAFF
TRBJ2-1	TRBV2	CASRWRDYNEQFF
TRBJ1-6	TRBV12-5	CASGPHGGASPLHF
TRBJ2-7	TRBV6-5	CASSYSGRTYEQYF
TRBJ2-7	TRBV28	CASGRQGVNEQYF
TRBJ2-1	TRBV4-3	CASSHGLAGLDEQFF
TRBJ1-5	TRBV5-6	CASSLGPGQVVLPQHF
TRBJ2-2	TRBV7-9	CASTPFAGPRNTGELFF
TRBJ2-7	TRBV2	CASRDPSGAYEQYF
TRBJ2-6	TRBV7-9	CALPRGGGFPGANVLTF